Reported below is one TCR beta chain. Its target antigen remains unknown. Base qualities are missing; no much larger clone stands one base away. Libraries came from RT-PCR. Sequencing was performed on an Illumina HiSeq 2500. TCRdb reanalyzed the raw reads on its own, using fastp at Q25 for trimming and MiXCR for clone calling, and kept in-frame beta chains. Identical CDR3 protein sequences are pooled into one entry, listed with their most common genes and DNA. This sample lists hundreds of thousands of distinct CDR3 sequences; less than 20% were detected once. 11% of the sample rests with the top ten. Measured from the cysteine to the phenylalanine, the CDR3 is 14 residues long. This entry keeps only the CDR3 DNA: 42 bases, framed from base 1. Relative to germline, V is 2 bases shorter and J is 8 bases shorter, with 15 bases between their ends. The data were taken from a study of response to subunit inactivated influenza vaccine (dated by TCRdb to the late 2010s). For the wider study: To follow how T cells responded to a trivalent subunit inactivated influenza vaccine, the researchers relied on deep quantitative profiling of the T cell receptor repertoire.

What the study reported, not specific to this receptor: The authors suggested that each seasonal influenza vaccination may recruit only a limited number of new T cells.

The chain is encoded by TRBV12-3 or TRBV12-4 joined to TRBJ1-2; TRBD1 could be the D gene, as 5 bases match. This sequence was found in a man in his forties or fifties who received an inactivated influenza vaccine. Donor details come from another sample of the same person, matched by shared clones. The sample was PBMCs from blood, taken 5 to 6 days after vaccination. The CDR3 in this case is CASSLWGGGLGYTF. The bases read TGTGCCAGCAGTTTATGGGGGGGTGGACTAGGCTACACCTTC.